The 17 T cell receptor beta chains given below trace back to one sample, sequenced in a study of radiotherapy plus CTLA-4 blockade in lung cancer. The method was immunoSEQ multiplex PCR; TCRdb's version includes in-frame clones alone and lacks a portion of them. Of tens of thousands of clones listed, less than 80% were seen once; the top ten hold approximately 3%. The specimen was peripheral blood, collected from a patient treated with radiotherapy plus ipilimumab. These receptor sequences come from a human donor with non-small cell lung cancer whose response to radiotherapy plus ipilimumab could not be evaluated.

The V call is TRBV28, the J call TRBJ1-5, with unresolved D. V dropped 4 bases and J dropped 5 bases, with 9 bases sitting between them. This CDR3 is 13 amino acids long. The germline CDR1 and CDR2 sequences are MDHEN and SYDVKM. The CDR3 sequence is CASSSLPHQPQHF. In nucleotides, the CDR3 is TGTGCCAGCAGTTCCCTCCCTCATCAGCCCCAGCATTTT.

This clone turned up a few times. V usage is TRBV19 and J usage is TRBJ1-2; 9 bases are a match to TRBD1. Germline V gene data show CDR1 as LNHDA and CDR2 as SQIVND (reference sequence). The CDR3 consists of 18 residues. V lost 5 bases and J lost 1; bases outside the gene matches: 14. CDR3: CASSAGRLGTGFNYGYTF. The DNA of the CDR3 is TGTGCCAGTAGTGCTGGTCGTCTCGGGACAGGGTTTAACTATGGCTACACCTTC.

The chain is built from TRBV10-3 and TRBJ1-1; TRBD1 matches 8 bases. CDR1 and CDR2 from the germline V gene are ENHRY and SYGVKD. CDR3 length: 16 residues. Losses at the gene ends were 6 bases for V and 1 base for J; bases not matched to a gene: 10. As DNA, the CDR3 is TGTGCCATCAGGGCCGGGACAGGACTCTCGAACACTGAAGCTTTCTTT. Protein sequence: CAIRAGTGLSNTEAFF.

The chain uses TRBV4-3 and TRBJ2-5, with D maybe TRBD1 (5 bases). The DNA end favors TRBJ2-7, so the J call may be wrong. CDR1 and CDR2 from the germline V gene are LGHNA and YSLEER. The CDR3 has 13 residues. The DNA for the CDR3 is TGCGCCAGCAGCCAAAAAAAGGGGTACGAGCAGTACTTC. Translated: CASSQKKGYEQYF.

V gene TRBV15 combines with J gene TRBJ2-3; 7 nucleotides match TRBD2. CDR3 length equals 15 residues. Germline CDR1 LNHNV, CDR2 YYDKDF (reference sequence). V lost 7 bases, J lost 6 bases, and 13 bases stayed unmatched. CDR3 DNA: TGTGCCACCAAAAGGGGCGGGAGAGGGAAGGATACGCAGTATTTT. It is translated as CATKRGGRGKDTQYF.

CDR3 amino acids: CASSATGTSGETQYF. CDR3 nucleotide sequence: TGTGCCAGCAGCGCAACCGGGACTAGCGGGGAGACCCAGTACTTC. The chain has TRBV2 and TRBJ2-5, with 12 bases aligning to TRBD2. The V gene's germline CDR1 is SNHLY and CDR2 FYNNEI. V shed 6 bases and J 5 bases; nucleotides not matched to a gene: 7. The CDR3 loop spans 15 amino acids.

This clone was counted only a few times. V is TRBV21-1 and J is TRBJ1-5. TRBV21-1 is flagged as a pseudogene. The CDR3 spans 14 residues. The CDR3 DNA sequence: TGTGCCAGCAGCAAAAAGGAAGGGAGGCAGCCCCAGCATTTT. It yields the protein CASSKKEGRQPQHF.

This chain joins TRBV5-6 and TRBJ2-1, with TRBD2 as a possible D gene (6 bases). CDR1 and CDR2 (germline): SGHDT, YYEEEE. There are 15 residues in the CDR3. The V and J ends lost 3 bases and 2 bases respectively, with 12 bases between them. This CDR3 is CASSSPRRAYNEQFF. CDR3 nucleotide sequence: TGTGCCAGCAGCTCGCCCCGGAGGGCCTACAATGAGCAGTTCTTC.

Written as DNA, the CDR3 is TGTGCCAGCGCCCGGGAGGCGGGAGGAGGGGAGACCCAGTACTTC. It yields the protein CASAREAGGGETQYF. The J gene is TRBJ2-5, the V gene TRBV4-2; 8 bases fit TRBD2. V dropped 8 bases and J dropped 5; count of bases not matched to a gene: 13. CDR1 is LGHNA, CDR2 YNFKEQ, per germline. The CDR3 sequence is 15 residues long.

CDR3 in DNA: TGTGCCAGCAGCCGCCATGAGAGGCCCTACGAGCAGTACTTC. As protein: CASSRHERPYEQYF. The chain joins TRBV11-3 to TRBJ2-7; D is unresolved. Germline V gives CDR1 SGHNT, CDR2 YENEEA. There are 14 residues in the CDR3. V gave up 5 bases and J gave up 2 bases, with 13 bases separating them.

V is TRBV5-1 and J is TRBJ2-1, with 11 bases that match TRBD1. Germline V gene sequence: CDR1 SGHRS, CDR2 YFSETQ. The J segment lost 6 bases and the V segment lost 4 bases, leaving 3 bases of the junction unmatched. This CDR3 region has 14 residues. The CDR3 DNA is TGCGCCAGCAGCCAAGGGACAGGGGGCAATGAGCAGTTCTTC. This codes for CASSQGTGGNEQFF.

The CDR3 DNA sequence: TGTGCCAGCAGCGACGCCCGGACAGGGTATAATTCACCCCTCCACTTT. Translated, it gives CASSDARTGYNSPLHF. This sequence joins TRBV9 and TRBJ1-6; 8 bases map to TRBD1. J lost 4 bases, V lost 3 bases, and 6 bases had no gene match. The CDR3 is 16 amino acids. Germline CDR1 is SGDLS and CDR2 is YYNGEE.

The chain uses TRBV5-6 and TRBJ2-5, with 7 bases fitting TRBD2. The junction had 7 bases not matched to a gene; V was cut back by 7 bases and J by 4 bases. Germline assignment: CDR1 SGHDT and CDR2 YYEEEE. This CDR3 has 13 amino acids. The DNA of the CDR3 is TGTGCCAGCCTAAAGCGGGGACCAGAGACCCAGTACTTC. Its translation: CASLKRGPETQYF.

J is TRBJ2-7 and V is TRBV5-4, with D possibly TRBD1 on 6 matching bases. The CDR3 totals 14 residues. The germline V and J ends were trimmed by 5 bases and 0 bases, with 12 bases remaining between them. The germline V gene encodes CDR1 SGHNT and CDR2 YYREEE (reference sequence). CDR3 protein: CASRVGDNSYEQYF. CDR3 nucleotide sequence: TGTGCCAGCAGAGTTGGGGACAACTCCTACGAGCAGTACTTC.

The gene calls are TRBV2 and TRBJ2-2; 8 nucleotides agree with TRBD1. The CDR3 length is 15 residues. From germline, CDR1 is SNHLY and CDR2 FYNNEI. Trimming at V came to 0 bases and at J to 7 bases, leaving 4 bases not matched to a gene. The CDR3 DNA reads as TGTGCCAGCAGTGAAGCCCAGGGGGCGGTCGGGGAGCTGTTTTTT. Its protein is CASSEAQGAVGELFF.

In its sample, this clone was seen a few times. The same CDR3 can be traced to other DNA sequences in this sample. The rearrangement uses TRBV28 and TRBJ2-3, with D maybe TRBD2 (5 bases). V dropped 3 bases and J dropped 1 base, with 8 bases sitting between them. Germline V lookup: CDR1 MDHEN, CDR2 SYDVKM. The CDR3 runs 14 residues. CDR3 sequence: CASSFGLGTDTQYF. Here the CDR3 DNA reads TGTGCCAGCAGTTTCGGACTCGGCACAGATACGCAGTATTTT.

There are a few counts of this clone. V gene TRBV27 combines with J gene TRBJ2-7, with 13 bases matching TRBD2. Germline trimming cut 1 base from V and 0 bases from J; bases unmatched to any gene: 9. Per the germline V gene, CDR1 is MNHEY and CDR2 is SMNVEV (reference sequence). This CDR3 has 19 residues. This CDR3 is CASSLYWSGTSGNSYEQYF. The CDR3 DNA reads TGTGCCAGCAGTTTATATTGGAGTGGGACTAGCGGGAACTCCTACGAGCAGTACTTC.